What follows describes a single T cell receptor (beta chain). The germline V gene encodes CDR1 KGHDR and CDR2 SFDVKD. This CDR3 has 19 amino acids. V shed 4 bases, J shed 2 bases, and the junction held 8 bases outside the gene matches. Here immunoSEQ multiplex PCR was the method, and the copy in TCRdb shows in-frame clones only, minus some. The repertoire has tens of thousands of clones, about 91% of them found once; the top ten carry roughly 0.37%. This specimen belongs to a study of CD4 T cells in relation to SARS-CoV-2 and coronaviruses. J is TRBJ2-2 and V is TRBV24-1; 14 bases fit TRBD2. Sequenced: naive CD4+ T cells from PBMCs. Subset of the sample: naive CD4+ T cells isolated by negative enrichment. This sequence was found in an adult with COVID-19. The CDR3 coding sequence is TGTGCCACCAGTGACCCACCGGGACTAGCGGGAGTAAACACCGGGGAGCTGTTTTTT. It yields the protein CATSDPPGLAGVNTGELFF.